This TCR beta chain was sequenced for a study of blood T cell repertoires in COVID-19. V was trimmed by 5 bases and J by 2 bases, leaving 21 bases between them. Per germline, CDR1 MDHEN and CDR2 SYDVKM. CDR3 length: 17 amino acids. This clone was counted once. Sequencing used immunoSEQ multiplex PCR; TCRdb keeps in-frame clones, though not all of them. The sample includes some 170,000 clones, around four fifths of them seen just once. Material for sequencing was peripheral blood. This chain connects TRBV28 to TRBJ2-5; D may be TRBD2 (5 bases). This clonotype was sampled from a human donor in a cohort sampled during active COVID-19. The DNA of the CDR3 is TGTGCCAGCAGTACAAACGGGTTCGGGGTGAGGCAAGAGACCCAGTACTTC. Translated, it gives CASSTNGFGVRQETQYF.